A selection of T cell receptor beta chains follows, all from one sample in a study of patients and donors after allogeneic stem cell transplantation. In TCRdb, the RT-PCR reads were re-called with MiXCR into one record per CDR3 protein. The sample lists fewer than 180,000 distinct CDR3 sequences; over 35% were seen once. The sequencing sample was made of blood, either unsorted or a sorted T cell fraction (not recorded which). The source of these receptors is a human donor who was either an allogeneic HSCT recipient or a stem cell or donor lymphocyte infusion donor (not recorded which). It is not recorded whose cells these are; they may come from a transplant donor. Each CDR3 is given with its conserved first and last residue. A D gene is named only where the DNA matches it firmly. Not all rows give a size; the values are once, few, many and, for expanded clones, a class.

V gene	J gene	D gene	clone size	CDR3 DNA	CDR3 protein
TRBV7-2	TRBJ1-4	-	many	TGTGCCAGCAGCTTGACAGCAACTAATGAAAAACTGTTTTTT	CASSLTATNEKLFF
TRBV7-3	TRBJ1-1	-	-	TGTGCCAGCAGCCCCACCCTCGACAGAAAAGCTTTCTTT	CASSPTLDRKAFF
TRBV20-1	TRBJ1-3	-	-	TGCAGTGCTAGAGTGCGAAACACCATATATTTT	CSARVRNTIYF
TRBV20-1	TRBJ1-3	-	many	TGCAGTGCTAGAGCCCCGGGGGGAAACACCATATATTTT	CSARAPGGNTIYF
TRBV9	TRBJ2-2	-	once	TGTGCCAGCAGCCCCCTTTCCCAGGGCACCGGGGAGCTGTTTTTT	CASSPLSQGTGELFF
TRBV12-3/TRBV12-4	TRBJ1-6	-	-	TGTGCCAGCAGCCCTGGGGCAGGGGTGAATTCACCCCTCCACTTT	CASSPGAGVNSPLHF
TRBV12-3/TRBV12-4	TRBJ1-2	TRBD1	-	TGTGCCAGCAGCTCCACGACAGGGACTGGCTACACCTTC	CASSSTTGTGYTF
TRBV12-3/TRBV12-4	TRBJ1-1	-	-	TGTGCCAGCAGTTTAGTGGAGGGGAACACTGAAGCTTTCTTT	CASSLVEGNTEAFF
TRBV24-1	TRBJ2-3	-	few	TGTGCCACCAGTGACCCCTCTTGGGGCCAGACTAGCACAGATACGCAGTATTTT	CATSDPSWGQTSTDTQYF
TRBV7-9	TRBJ2-5	TRBD1	-	TGTGCCAGCAGCTGGGGACAGCTCCAAGAGACCCAGTACTTC	CASSWGQLQETQYF
TRBV12-3/TRBV12-4	TRBJ1-5	-	-	TGTGCCAGCAGTTTTGGGTCCTATAGCAATCAGCCCCAGCATTTT	CASSFGSYSNQPQHF
TRBV20-1	TRBJ1-1	TRBD1	once	TGCAGTGCGTTTAAGGGACAGCCGAACACTGAAGCTTTCTTT	CSAFKGQPNTEAFF
TRBV10-3	TRBJ1-5	-	many	TGTGCCATCAGGGGAGGGGGGAGCAATCAGCCCCAGCATTTT	CAIRGGGSNQPQHF
TRBV12-3/TRBV12-4	TRBJ1-6	-	few	TGTGCCAGCAGTTTAAGTGAGAATTCACCCCTCCACTTT	CASSLSENSPLHF
TRBV7-8	TRBJ2-3	TRBD2	few	TGTGCCAGCAGTTCACGGACTAGCGGGGGCCCCGATACGCAGTATTTT	CASSSRTSGGPDTQYF
TRBV9	TRBJ2-5	-	-	TGTGCCAGCAGCGCCGGGACACCCCAAGAGACCCAGTACTTC	CASSAGTPQETQYF
TRBV20-1	TRBJ1-4	-	-	TGCAGCTGGGGGGGAGGGTCTGAAAAACTGTTTTTT	CSWGGGSEKLFF
TRBV6-5	TRBJ2-1	TRBD2	once	TGTGCCAGCAGTTACTTCACCGGGACTAGCGGGCTCCACAATGAGCAGTTCTTC	CASSYFTGTSGLHNEQFF
TRBV20-1	TRBJ1-2	TRBD1	-	TGCAGTGCGGACCGGGACAGGGCCTTTGGCTACACCTTC	CSADRDRAFGYTF
TRBV20-1	TRBJ2-1	-	once	TGCAGGGGGAGCGGGTCGGCTAATAATGAGCAGTTCTTC	CRGSGSANNEQFF
TRBV27	TRBJ1-5	-	-	TGTGCCAGCAGTTTATCGGGTAGCAATCAGCCCCAGCATTTT	CASSLSGSNQPQHF
TRBV19	TRBJ2-2	-	-	TGTGCCAGTAGGCCCCCAGCGAACACCGGGGAGCTGTTTTTT	CASRPPANTGELFF
TRBV4-3	TRBJ1-4	-	few	TGCGCCAGCAGCCAAGTGGCGGGTGGTTCTAATGAAAAACTGTTTTTT	CASSQVAGGSNEKLFF
TRBV7-6	TRBJ1-1	-	-	TGTGCCAGCAGCCCCCCTGGAAAAAGGGGGATGAACACTGAAGCTTTCTTT	CASSPPGKRGMNTEAFF
TRBV12-3/TRBV12-4	TRBJ1-2	TRBD1	-	TGTGCCAGCAGTCAACAGGGGTACGGTGATGGCTACACCTTC	CASSQQGYGDGYTF
TRBV5-5	TRBJ1-4	TRBD1	-	TGTGCCAGCAGCTTACCGACAGGGCAAAAGGAAAAACTGTTTTTT	CASSLPTGQKEKLFF
TRBV24-1	TRBJ2-3	-	-	TGTGCCACCAGTGATCCCCCACCAGATACGCAGTATTTT	CATSDPPPDTQYF
TRBV6-6	TRBJ1-5	TRBD1	few	TGTGCCAGCAGTCCCGGGACAGGGGTTAGCAATCAGCCCCAGCATTTT	CASSPGTGVSNQPQHF
TRBV4-1	TRBJ1-1	TRBD1	-	TGCGCCAGCAGCCCAATGACAGGGGACCTTGATTTGAACACTGAAGCTTTCTTT	CASSPMTGDLDLNTEAFF
TRBV12-3/TRBV12-4	TRBJ2-4	TRBD2	-	TGTGCCAGCAGTCCTCCGGGACTAGAAGACATTCAGTACTTC	CASSPPGLEDIQYF
TRBV10-3	TRBJ2-5	-	few	TGTGCCATCAGTGACCGAGGGAGAGAGACCCAGTACTTC	CAISDRGRETQYF
TRBV12-3/TRBV12-4	TRBJ2-3	-	-	TGTGCCAGCAGTTTTTCTAGTATAGATACGCAGTATTTT	CASSFSSIDTQYF
TRBV6-2/TRBV6-3	TRBJ1-5	-	few	TGTGCCAGCAGTTACTCTAGCGTCAATCAGCCCCAGCATTTT	CASSYSSVNQPQHF
TRBV10-3	TRBJ2-4	-	few	TGTGCCATCAGTGATTCCTTGTTGTGGCAGGGAAAGAGCATTCAGTACTTC	CAISDSLLWQGKSIQYF
TRBV6-6	TRBJ2-2	-	once	TGTGCCAGCAGTATAAAGGGCACCGGGGAGCTGTTTTTT	CASSIKGTGELFF
TRBV5-6	TRBJ1-1	-	few	TGTGCCAGCACCAGTCTTTCCGGCACTGAAGCTTTCTTT	CASTSLSGTEAFF
TRBV7-9	TRBJ2-3	-	-	TGTGCCAGCAGCGGATTCGACGACACAGATACGCAGTATTTT	CASSGFDDTDTQYF
TRBV12-3/TRBV12-4	TRBJ1-2	-	-	TGTGCCAGCACCCTGAGAGGCGCGGACTATGGCTACACCTTC	CASTLRGADYGYTF
TRBV12-3/TRBV12-4	TRBJ2-2	TRBD1	-	TGTGCCAGCAGTTCGGGACAGGGGAAGGACACCGGGGAGCTGTTTTTT	CASSSGQGKDTGELFF